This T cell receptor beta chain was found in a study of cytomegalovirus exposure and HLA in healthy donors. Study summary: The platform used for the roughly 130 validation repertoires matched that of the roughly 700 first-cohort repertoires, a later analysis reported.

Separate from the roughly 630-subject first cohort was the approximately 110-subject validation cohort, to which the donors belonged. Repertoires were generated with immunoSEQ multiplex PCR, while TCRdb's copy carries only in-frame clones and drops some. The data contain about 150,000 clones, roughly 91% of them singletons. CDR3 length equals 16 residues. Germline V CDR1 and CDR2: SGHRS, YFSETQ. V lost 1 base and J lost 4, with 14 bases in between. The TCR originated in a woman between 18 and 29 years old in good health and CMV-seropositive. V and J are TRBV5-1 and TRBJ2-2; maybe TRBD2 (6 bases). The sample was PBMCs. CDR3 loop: CASSLTVGLGTGELFF. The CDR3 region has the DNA TGCGCCAGCAGCTTGACTGTGGGACTGGGCACCGGGGAGCTGTTTTTT.